This TCR beta chain is drawn from a study of blood T cell repertoires in COVID-19 (dated by TCRdb to about 2020). Background on the whole study: Samples covering the acute and convalescent phases of COVID-19 were provided by collaborators in the United States, Italy and Spain. The material from the prospective study consisted of cDNA or gDNA derived from T cells, B-cell-depleted T cells, or PBMCs. The dataset comprised deeply sampled blood TCRbeta repertoires from subjects exposed to, actively infected with, or recovered from COVID-19. The repertoires were made available in a free public database intended to serve as a resource for research on the immune response to SARS-CoV-2. Samples came from the ongoing ImmuneRACE study (first 160 participants) plus 1,254 subjects from 6 global collaborators. Nearly every sample came with metadata listing a de-identified subject ID, COVID-19 status, age in years and sex. Where HLA class I and class II types were available, the types were taken from metadata supplied by the sample provider, not from assay-based typing.

TCRbeta CDR3 regions were amplified from genomic DNA by means of the immunoSEQ Assay, a bias-controlled multiplex PCR. As for the original processing: Within the assay, amplification of reference gene primers was used to estimate how many nucleated cells each sample contained. Sequence reads were collapsed and filtered to measure the absolute abundance of every unique TCRbeta CDR3 rearrangement. For each sample, productive Simpson clonality was calculated by taking the square root of Simpson's diversity index across productive rearrangements. TCRdb retrieved this table from immuneACCESS and kept in-frame rearrangements only. Not all clones are present; in checked studies, unresolved V genes account for under half, and no reason is known for the remainder. V, J and clone size reflect that table, while D and trimming were determined from the DNA. The sample has 250,000 to 350,000 clones on record, approximately 90% of them singletons. The top ten hold roughly an eighth of the sample.

Overall study outcomes, separate from this receptor: The quantity of clinical and demographic metadata differed by source and by participant and was supplied without curation.

Whole blood was collected in K2EDTA tubes by collaborating institutions according to the institutions' own protocols. For TCRbeta analysis, collaborators shipped samples in one of three forms: frozen whole blood, isolated PBMCs, or DNA extracted from either of those sample types. For this clone: The antigen this receptor binds is unknown. Base qualities are missing; no much larger clone stands one base away.

Sequenced material: peripheral blood. The TCR comes from a woman between 55 and 75 years old with acute or convalescent COVID-19.

The CDR3 corresponds to CASSLVAETQYF. The sequenced DNA: TGTGCCAGCAGCTTAGTGGCCGAGACCCAGTACTTC. The chain uses TRBV7-8 and TRBJ2-5, with the identity of the D gene unclear. The CDR3 measures 12 amino acids from cysteine to phenylalanine. Of all the DNA, just the CDR3 is kept, 36 bases in frame from base 1. V is cut by 1 base and J by 5 bases, and the space between the germline ends is 5 bases. According to the germline V gene, CDR1 reads SGHVS and CDR2 reads FQNEAQ.